These 2 T cell receptor beta chains share one sample of origin, sequenced in a study of cytomegalovirus exposure and HLA in healthy donors. Use of 60 Vbeta and 13 Jbeta primers characterized the PCR. Method: immunoSEQ multiplex PCR; TCRdb's copy keeps in-frame clones and lacks some. Altogether about 150,000 clones are present, under 75% being singletons, with the ten largest covering around 7.1%. Sequences were obtained from PBMCs. Receptors were obtained from an older woman in good health and CMV-seropositive.

The genes are TRBV25-1 and TRBJ2-5, with 10 positions matching TRBD1. The germline CDR1 and CDR2 sequences are MGHDK and SYGVNS. V was pared by 2 bases and J by 2 bases, with 5 bases of the junction left unmatched. This CDR3 comprises 16 residues. The CDR3 region has the DNA TGTGCCAGCAGTGAAGGGACAGGGGCCATTCAAGAGACCCAGTACTTC. Amino acid sequence: CASSEGTGAIQETQYF.

The CDR3 here is CASSYGQGREQYF. CDR3 DNA sequence: TGTGCCAGCAGCTACGGACAGGGCCGCGAGCAGTACTTC. The genes are TRBV7-9 and TRBJ2-7; TRBD1 matches at 8 bases. The CDR3 is made up of 13 amino acids. Unmatched junction bases numbered 5, after V lost 4 bases and J lost 6 bases. CDR1 SEHNR and CDR2 FQNEAQ come from the germline V gene (reference sequence).